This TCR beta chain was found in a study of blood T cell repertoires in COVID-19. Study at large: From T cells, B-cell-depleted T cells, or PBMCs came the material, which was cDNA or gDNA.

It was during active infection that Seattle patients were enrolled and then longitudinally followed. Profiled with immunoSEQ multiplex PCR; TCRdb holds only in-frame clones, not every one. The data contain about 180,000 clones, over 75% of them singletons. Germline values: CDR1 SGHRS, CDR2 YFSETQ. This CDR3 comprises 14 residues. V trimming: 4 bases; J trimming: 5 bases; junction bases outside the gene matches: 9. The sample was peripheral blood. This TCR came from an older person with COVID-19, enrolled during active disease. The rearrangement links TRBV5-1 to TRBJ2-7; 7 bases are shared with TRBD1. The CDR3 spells CASSTRQGGHEQYF. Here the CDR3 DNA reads TGCGCCAGCAGCACTAGACAGGGCGGGCACGAGCAGTACTTC.